Below, 9 T cell receptor beta chains from the same sample are listed, as sequenced in a study of memory CD4+ T cells and cytomegalovirus serostatus. TCRdb keeps only in-frame clones here, not all; method: immunoSEQ multiplex PCR. The repertoire includes 50,000 or so clones, 65% to 85% of them detected once, and 1.5% to 2.5% sits in the top ten. Single viable CD3+CD4+CD8-CD45RO+ cells were sorted as the memory CD4+ T cells. Sequences were obtained from memory CD4+ T cells from blood. The receptor source for this set is an adult in good health and CMV-seropositive.

The chain joins TRBV7-3 to TRBJ1-4; D possibly corresponds to TRBD1 (5 bases). Germline CDR1 reads SGHTA; CDR2 reads FQGTGA. The V and J ends lost 5 bases and 10 bases respectively, with 11 bases between them. This CDR3 spans 12 amino acids. CDR3 region: CASSVGGGKLFF. Here the CDR3 DNA reads TGTGCCAGCAGCGTCGGGGGGGGAAAACTGTTTTTT.

The chain combines TRBV5-6 with TRBJ2-2; TRBD1 matches at 8 bases. CDR1 SGHDT and CDR2 YYEEEE come from the germline V gene. J lost 2 bases, V lost 1 base, and 4 bases had no gene match. CDR3 length: 16 residues. Here the CDR3 DNA reads TGTGCCAGCAGCTTGTTGGGACAGGCAAACACCGGGGAGCTGTTTTTT. Its translation is CASSLLGQANTGELFF.

The chain couples TRBV5-1 to TRBJ2-3, with a possible D match to TRBD2 (6 bases). CDR3 length equals 13 residues. The germline V gene encodes CDR1 SGHRS and CDR2 YFSETQ. V was clipped by 3 bases and J by 5 bases, with 10 bases between them. The CDR3 DNA sequence: TGCGCCAGCAGCTCAGGGCGGGGAGATACGCAGTATTTT. Its translation: CASSSGRGDTQYF.

Turning to this clone: This specimen includes other DNA sequences encoding the same CDR3. The V call is TRBV18, the J call TRBJ1-1; unclear D gene. The V end lost 2 bases, the J end lost 1 base, and 8 bases lay between the germline ends. The CDR3 is 14 amino acids. Per germline, CDR1 KGHSH and CDR2 LQKENI. CDR3 bases: TGTGCCAGCTCACCAGTTTCGAGGAACACTGAAGCTTTCTTT. Translated, it gives CASSPVSRNTEAFF.

The chain has TRBV18 and TRBJ2-7; possibly TRBD2 for D (6 bases). Trimming stripped 3 bases from V and 3 bases from J, with 12 bases between. The V gene's germline CDR1 is KGHSH and CDR2 LQKENI. CDR3 length: 14 residues. The CDR3: CASSPRPGVYEQYF. The CDR3 nucleotides read TGTGCCAGCTCACCGCGCCCGGGGGTCTACGAGCAGTACTTC. The variable domain in full, with the rest retrieved from reference TRBV18 and TRBJ2-7, is NAGVMQNPRHLVRRRGQEARLRCSPMKGHSHVYWYRQLPEEGLKFMVYLQKENIIDESGMPKERFSAEFPKEGPSILRIQQVVRGDSAAYFCASSPRPGVYEQYFGPGTRLTVT.

The chain carries TRBV19 and TRBJ1-2; 8 bases line up with TRBD1. Germline V CDR1 and CDR2: LNHDA, SQIVND (reference sequence). The trim removed 7 bases at V and 6 bases at J, leaving 16 bases unmatched. The CDR3 covers 16 residues. CDR3 bases: TGTGCCAGTACGTCAGGACAGGGCTTGGGTATTGATGGCTACACCTTC. Its translation: CASTSGQGLGIDGYTF.

V usage is TRBV14 and J usage is TRBJ1-2, with a weak D call TRBD1 (6 bases). CDR1 is SGHDN, CDR2 FVKESK, per germline. The V end was cut by 1 base, the J end by 10 bases, with 13 bases between. There are 13 residues in the CDR3. The CDR3 loop reads CASSQVAGAVYTF. Written as DNA, the CDR3 is TGTGCCAGCAGCCAAGTGGCAGGGGCAGTCTACACCTTC.

The V and J genes are TRBV5-1 and TRBJ1-2; a possible D gene is TRBD1 (6 bases). V was cut by 5 bases and J by 6 bases, with 23 bases left in between. Per the germline V gene, CDR1 is SGHRS and CDR2 is YFSETQ. The length of the CDR3 is 16 residues. CDR3 DNA: TGCGCCAGCAGTCACAGCCCCGGGGGGGGCGGCAATGGCTACACCTTC. It encodes CASSHSPGGGGNGYTF.

This chain links TRBV28 with TRBJ2-3; TRBD1 matches 7 bases. CDR1 is MDHEN and CDR2 is SYDVKM in the germline V gene. The length of the CDR3 is 15 residues. Losses at the gene ends were 6 bases for V and 3 bases for J; bases not matched to a gene: 9. CDR3 sequence reads: CASRGEATGTDTQYF. The CDR3 DNA reads TGTGCCAGCAGAGGGGAAGCGACAGGGACAGATACGCAGTATTTT.